This TCR beta chain was recorded in a study of cytomegalovirus exposure and HLA in healthy donors. Study-level points and caveats: Indistinguishable V segments such as TRBV6-2 and TRBV6-3 were excluded.

This clone was observed a single time. Its antigen is undetermined. From germline, CDR1 is SGHTA and CDR2 FQGTGA. The CDR3 has 15 residues. Trimming took 1 base from V and 6 from J; bases not matched to a gene: 5. Primers: 60 Vbeta forward and 13 Jbeta reverse. Original methodology: Later, an analysis found some 80 million unique TCR beta chains, and some 10 million of these were shared. TCRdb's table, derived via immunoSEQ multiplex PCR, lists solely in-frame clones and lacks some. The DNA gave D and trimming, while V, J and clone size come from that table. The table has around 160,000 clones, roughly 73% seen once.

The chain recombines TRBV7-3 with TRBJ2-1; 8 nucleotides agree with TRBD2. This TCR came from a male donor in good health and CMV-seronegative. Sequencing was done on a sample of PBMCs. For the CDR3, the DNA is TGTGCCAGCAGCTTAATGGAAGGGACTAGCAATGAGCAGTTCTTC. Residues: CASSLMEGTSNEQFF.